This T cell receptor beta chain stems from a study of monozygotic twins with inflammatory bowel disease. TCRdb reprocessed the 5' RACE reads and reports one entry per CDR3 protein, with no DNA. The sample's table shows around 220,000 distinct CDR3 sequences. General study findings and limits: Especially with disease activity, IBD patients had fewer clonotypes in common with others than healthy twins did. A single strong IBD-associated signal or clonotype was not supported by the findings.

CDR1 is SQVTM, CDR2 ANQGSEA, per germline. The CDR3 spans 15 residues. With regard to this clonotype: Its antigen remains unidentified.

The chain couples TRBV29-1 to TRBJ2-3; TCRdb reports TRBD1, a call that lacks DNA to check it against. The sequenced sample consisted of blood. The clonotype comes from a human donor with ulcerative colitis or Crohn's disease, or a healthy co-twin of an affected twin (not recorded which). CDR3 loop: CSVEGPAGGTDTQYF.